The next 16 T cell receptor beta chains were all read from a single sample in a study of early T cells in non-severe SARS-CoV-2 infection. TCRdb re-called the 5' RACE reads with MiXCR, one entry per CDR3 protein. This sample has 53,000 or so distinct CDR3 sequences; about 12% occur once, and the top ten carry 2.5% to 3%. Sequenced material: whole blood, taken at baseline. These receptors originate from an adult who was a healthcare worker with PCR-confirmed SARS-CoV-2 infection or an uninfected control (not recorded which).

V gene TRBV7-3 combines with J gene TRBJ2-5; 8 bases agree with TRBD2. CDR1 SGHTA and CDR2 FQGTGA come from the germline V gene. The CDR3 is 15 amino acids. The junction had 9 bases not matched to a gene; V was cut back by 5 bases and J by 4 bases. DNA of the CDR3: TGTGCCAGCAGCCCCCAAGCGGGAGTCCCAGAGACCCAGTACTTC. Translating gives CASSPQAGVPETQYF.

The rearrangement joins TRBV5-1 to TRBJ2-3; 11 nucleotides line up with TRBD2. Looked up from germline, CDR1 is SGHRS and CDR2 is YFSETQ. V lost 0 bases and J lost 8; bases outside the gene matches: 5. The CDR3 sequence is 15 residues long. The CDR3: CASSLVAGGPGTQYF. The DNA for the CDR3 is TGCGCCAGCAGCTTGGTAGCGGGAGGGCCCGGTACGCAGTATTTT. The variable domain in full, completed from reference TRBV5-1 and TRBJ2-3, reads KAGVTQTPRYLIKTRGQQVTLSCSPISGHRSVSWYQQTPGQGLQFLFEYFSETQRNKGNFPGRFSGRQFSNSRSEMNVSTLELGDSALYLCASSLVAGGPGTQYFGPGTRLTVL.

The J gene is TRBJ2-2, the V gene TRBV6-5; D is uncertain. The CDR3 contains 12 residues. V was cut by 1 base and J by 4 bases, with 1 base left in between. Germline V gives CDR1 MNHEY, CDR2 SVGAGI. The DNA for the CDR3 is TGTGCCAGCAGTTACTTCACCGGGGAGCTGTTTTTT. This encodes CASSYFTGELFF.

This clonotype turned up a few times. This chain uses TRBV29-1 with TRBJ2-5; no reliable D call. The CDR3 runs to 13 residues. Per germline, CDR1 SQVTM and CDR2 ANQGSEA. V lost 1 base and J lost 0, with 6 bases in between. The CDR3 protein is CSVEVEYQETQYF. The CDR3 nucleotides read TGCAGCGTTGAAGTAGAGTACCAAGAGACCCAGTACTTC.

This clonotype was detected many times. This chain links TRBV7-8 with TRBJ2-2; 7 bases map to TRBD1. CDR1 SGHVS and CDR2 FQNEAQ come from the germline V gene. The J segment lost 0 bases and the V segment lost 5 bases, leaving 3 bases of the junction unmatched. This CDR3 spans 15 amino acids. Here the CDR3 DNA reads TGTGCCAGCAGCAGAGGGACAGCGAACACCGGGGAGCTGTTTTTT. Its protein is CASSRGTANTGELFF.

This clonotype was recorded a few times. The V and J genes are TRBV21-1 and TRBJ1-2. TRBV21-1 is a known pseudogene. The CDR3 runs 15 residues. CDR3 residues: CASSKERRGSYGYTF. The CDR3 region has the DNA TGTGCCAGCAGCAAAGAGCGGCGGGGATCCTATGGCTACACCTTC.

V usage is TRBV19 and J usage is TRBJ2-1; D is uncertain. CDR1 is LNHDA and CDR2 is SQIVND in the germline V gene (reference sequence). The germline V and J ends were trimmed by 2 bases and 7 bases, with 9 bases remaining between them. The CDR3 extends over 13 amino acids. The CDR3 nucleotides are TGTGCCAGTAGTATAAGGCCCACAAATGAGCAGTTCTTC. As protein: CASSIRPTNEQFF.

This clonotype appeared many times. V and J are TRBV10-3 and TRBJ2-1, with 7 positions matching TRBD2. V trimming: 6 bases; J trimming: 5 bases; junction bases outside the gene matches: 7. CDR1 and CDR2 (germline): ENHRY, SYGVKD. The CDR3 is 14 amino acids. The CDR3 loop is CAIRASGDNNEQFF. CDR3 sequence (DNA): TGTGCCATCAGAGCTAGCGGAGACAACAATGAGCAGTTCTTC.

This clonotype was seen more than once but under ten times. This chain joins TRBV27 and TRBJ1-6, with D perhaps TRBD1 (6 bases). V lost 3 bases to trimming and J lost 9 bases, with 6 bases between them. The CDR3 has 12 residues. In germline, CDR1 is MNHEY, CDR2 SMNVEV (reference sequence). CDR3 amino acids: CASSFRGSPLHF. The CDR3 region has the DNA TGTGCCAGCAGTTTCAGGGGTTCACCCCTCCACTTT.

There are a few counts of this clonotype. This chain uses TRBV3-2 with TRBJ2-7; the table's D call of TRBD1 was not tested on the DNA. TRBV3-2 is described as a pseudogene. This CDR3 is built from 18 residues. CDR3 in amino acids: CASSQAPRGDRGDDEQYF. CDR3 nucleotide sequence: TGTGCCAGCAGCCAAGCTCCCCGGGGTGACAGGGGTGACGACGAGCAGTACTTC.

The chain links TRBV6-5 to TRBJ2-7, with 8 bases identical to TRBD1. Germline CDR1 is MNHEY and CDR2 is SVGAGI. The CDR3 is 16 amino acids. Trimming took 0 bases from V and 4 from J; bases not matched to a gene: 8. The CDR3 region is CASSYSSQGARYEQYF. CDR3 DNA: TGTGCCAGCAGTTACTCGAGTCAGGGGGCGCGATACGAGCAGTACTTC.

The chain carries TRBV4-3 and TRBJ1-4; 7 bases are a match to TRBD1. CDR3 size: 15 residues. Per the germline V gene, CDR1 is LGHNA and CDR2 is YSLEER. V shed 2 bases, J shed 2 bases, and the junction held 2 bases outside the gene matches. CDR3 sequence: CASSQTGVTNEKLFF. DNA of the CDR3: TGCGCCAGCAGCCAAACAGGGGTGACTAATGAAAAACTGTTTTTT.

V is TRBV12-5 and J is TRBJ2-2; TRBD2 aligns across 8 bases. The CDR3 contains 16 residues. The germline V gene encodes CDR1 LGHNT and CDR2 FRNRAP. V dropped 3 bases and J dropped 2; count of bases not matched to a gene: 5. This CDR3 is CASGLAGVFNTGELFF. CDR3 DNA sequence: TGTGCTAGTGGTTTAGCGGGAGTTTTCAACACCGGGGAGCTGTTTTTT.

This clonotype was found a few times. This chain uses TRBV11-3 with TRBJ2-1, with D possibly being TRBD1 (6 bases). The CDR3 sequence is 14 residues long. Germline V lookup: CDR1 SGHNT, CDR2 YENEEA. Trimming shortened V by 5 bases and J by 7 bases, and 15 bases separated the two germline ends. The CDR3 DNA reads as TGTGCCAGCAGCCCTAGGACAGCGAGGAATGAGCAGTTCTTC. Translated: CASSPRTARNEQFF.

The chain uses TRBV28 and TRBJ2-5; D possibly corresponds to TRBD2 (6 bases). V gave up 2 bases and J gave up 4 bases, with 20 bases separating them. Germline CDR1 and CDR2: MDHEN and SYDVKM. The CDR3 runs 17 residues. In DNA, the CDR3 is TGTGCCAGCAGTTTAAGGACTACGGCGAGTTTTATAGAGACCCAGTACTTC. This gives the protein CASSLRTTASFIETQYF.

CDR3 nucleotide sequence: TGCAGTGCTAGACCCCCGGGCCTTAGCACAGATACGCAGTATTTT. Encoded protein: CSARPPGLSTDTQYF. The rearrangement uses TRBV20-1 and TRBJ2-3; D uncertain. Trimming pared 2 bases from V and 0 bases from J, leaving 12 bases between. This CDR3 spans 15 amino acids. Germline loops: CDR1 DFQATT, CDR2 SNEGSKA (reference sequence).